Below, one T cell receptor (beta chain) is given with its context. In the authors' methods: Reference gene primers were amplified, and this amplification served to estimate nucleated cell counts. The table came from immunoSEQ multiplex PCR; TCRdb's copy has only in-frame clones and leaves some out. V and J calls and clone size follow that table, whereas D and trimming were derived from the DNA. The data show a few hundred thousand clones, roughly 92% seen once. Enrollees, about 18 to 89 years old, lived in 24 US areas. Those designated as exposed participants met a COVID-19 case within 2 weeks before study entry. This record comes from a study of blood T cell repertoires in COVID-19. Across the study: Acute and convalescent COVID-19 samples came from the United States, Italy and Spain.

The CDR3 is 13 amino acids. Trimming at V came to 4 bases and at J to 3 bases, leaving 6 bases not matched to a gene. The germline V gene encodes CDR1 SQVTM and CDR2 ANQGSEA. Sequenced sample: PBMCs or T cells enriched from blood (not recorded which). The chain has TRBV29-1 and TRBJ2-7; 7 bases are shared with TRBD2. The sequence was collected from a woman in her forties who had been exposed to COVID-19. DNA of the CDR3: TGCAGCGTTGTGAGGGAGGGAAGCTACGAGCAGTACTTC. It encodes CSVVREGSYEQYF.